This TCR beta chain was identified in a study of T cells in Graves' hyperthyroidism and ophthalmopathy. Thyroid ultrasound, orbital computed tomography, clinical symptoms, and serum thyroxine and TRAb underpinned diagnoses. Findings of the study overall: Among clonotypes expanded in thyroid above 0.001, most were also found in blood.

The investigators amplified TCR beta CDR3 regions from RNA transcripts. Carried out on the TCR CDR3, a first-round RT-PCR used the HTBI primer set. Each CDR3 protein is one row after TCRdb ran MiXCR on the multiplex PCR reads. Seen here are a few hundred thousand distinct CDR3 sequences, 15% to 18% observed once, and the top ten hold about 7.7%. This clonotype was found a few times. Its target is not known. This clonotype originated in a woman between 18 and 30 years old with Graves' hyperthyroidism. Sample: blood.

The CDR3 DNA sequence: TGTGCCACCAGTGATCCCTCGGGCAGGGGGGATGTATATTTT. Its translation: CATSDPSGRGDVYF. This chain uses TRBV24-1 with TRBJ1-3; 7 bases fit TRBD1. V lost 3 bases and J lost 14; bases outside the gene matches: 12. From germline, CDR1 is KGHDR and CDR2 SFDVKD. The CDR3 length is 14 residues.